Sequencing of this TCR beta chain was carried out in a study of T cell responses to AZD1222 COVID-19 vaccine. The overall study: Second doses at about 4 or about 12 weeks were pooled.

General observations from the study: Among those given AZD1222, only 6 or 7 were seropositive at baseline.

For this clone: Its antigen is unknown.

J lost 1 base, V lost 2 bases, and 8 bases had no gene match. Per germline, CDR1 SGDLS and CDR2 YYNGEE. The length of the CDR3 is 17 residues. The table came from immunoSEQ multiplex PCR; TCRdb's copy has only in-frame clones and leaves some out. This sample carries about 120,000 clones, approximately 87% of them seen once, and the ten largest clones take roughly an eighth. V and J are TRBV9 and TRBJ2-2; TRBD2 agrees at 7 bases. This specimen was peripheral blood, taken on day 0 of AZD1222 vaccination. This TCR came from an adult in good health. This CDR3 reads CASSVRGAGKNTGELFF. CDR3 sequence (DNA): TGTGCCAGCAGCGTGCGGGGAGCGGGAAAGAACACCGGGGAGCTGTTTTTT.